Each of the 19 T cell receptor beta chains below was sequenced from the same sample in a study of identifying expanded T cells in peripheral blood. The assay was immunoSEQ multiplex PCR, and TCRdb's table has in-frame clones only and misses some. The table has 80,000 to 90,000 clones, roughly 90% seen once. The sequenced sample consisted of blood. Source of these receptors: a person aged 18 to 70 in good health.

CDR3 sequence (DNA): TGTGCCAGCAGCTTAGTTTTTAGGCCCCTTACCCGACAGAATGAGCAGTTCTTC. It codes for CASSLVFRPLTRQNEQFF. The V call is TRBV7-9, the J call TRBJ2-1, with D tentatively TRBD1 (5 bases). Germline CDR1 is SEHNR and CDR2 is FQNEAQ (reference sequence). The CDR3 length is 18 residues. The V end was cut by 1 base, the J end by 7 bases, with 23 bases between.

The chain links TRBV7-2 to TRBJ2-1; 8 nucleotides line up with TRBD1. In germline, CDR1 is SGHTA, CDR2 FQGNSA. The CDR3 is made up of 15 amino acids. The junction had 8 bases not matched to a gene; V was cut back by 2 bases and J by 8 bases. The CDR3 is CASSLLSGGLDEQFF. As DNA, the CDR3 is TGTGCCAGCAGCTTATTATCAGGGGGCTTGGATGAGCAGTTCTTC. The full variable domain, rest sourced from reference TRBV7-2 and TRBJ2-1, is GAGVSQSPSNKVTEKGKDVELRCDPISGHTALYWYRQSLGQGLEFLIYFQGNSAPDKSGLPSDRFSAERTGGSVSTLTIQRTQQEDSAVYLCASSLLSGGLDEQFFGPGTRLTVL.

This clone is a singleton in its sample. The chain is built from TRBV5-5 and TRBJ2-1, with 8 bases matching TRBD2. Germline V CDR1 and CDR2: SGHKS, YYEKEE (reference sequence). J lost 6 bases, V lost 4 bases, and 6 bases had no gene match. CDR3 length: 14 residues. CDR3 sequence (DNA): TGTGCCAGCAGCCGCGAGCGGGGGACCAATGAGCAGTTCTTC. This codes for CASSRERGTNEQFF. The full variable domain, rest sourced from reference TRBV5-5 and TRBJ2-1, is DAGVTQSPTHLIKTRGQQVTLRCSPISGHKSVSWYQQVLGQGPQFIFQYYEKEERGRGNFPDRFSARQFPNYSSELNVNALLLGDSALYLCASSRERGTNEQFFGPGTRLTVL.

The rearrangement joins TRBV5-1 to TRBJ1-3; 8 nucleotides match TRBD1. This CDR3 is 16 amino acids long. Germline CDR1 SGHRS, CDR2 YFSETQ. V lost 4 bases and J lost 3; bases outside the gene matches: 9. This CDR3 reads CASSQTGAELGNTIYF. In DNA form, the CDR3 reads TGCGCCAGCAGCCAGACAGGGGCCGAACTTGGAAACACCATATATTTT. The full variable domain, completed using reference TRBV5-1 and TRBJ1-3, is KAGVTQTPRYLIKTRGQQVTLSCSPISGHRSVSWYQQTPGQGLQFLFEYFSETQRNKGNFPGRFSGRQFSNSRSEMNVSTLELGDSALYLCASSQTGAELGNTIYFGEGSWLTVV.

The chain combines TRBV9 with TRBJ2-3; 9 bases align to TRBD2. This CDR3 spans 13 amino acids. Germline trimming cut 7 bases from V and 5 bases from J; bases unmatched to any gene: 5. Germline CDR1 reads SGDLS; CDR2 reads YYNGEE. CDR3 DNA sequence: TGTGCCAGCCAGGGCGGGGGGGGAGATACGCAGTATTTT. It translates to CASQGGGGDTQYF.

As for this clone: At one boundary the junction diverges from the germline segment, which might be a read error. V usage is TRBV2 and J usage is TRBJ2-7; 11 bases map to TRBD2. CDR1 is SNHLY and CDR2 is FYNNEI in the germline V gene. The CDR3 has 14 amino acids. The CDR3 sequence: CASSEGGTSGRPHF. The CDR3 DNA sequence: TGTGCCAGCAGTGAAGGGGGGACTAGCGGCCGACCTCACTTC.

The gene calls are TRBV27 and TRBJ2-7, with TRBD1 matching over 9 bases. V trimming: 4 bases; J trimming: 0 bases; junction bases outside the gene matches: 13. Germline V gene data show CDR1 as MNHEY and CDR2 as SMNVEV (reference sequence). The CDR3 runs 18 residues. CDR3 nucleotide sequence: TGTGCCAGCAGTTCTTCCCATTACCGGGACAGGGCCTCCTACGAGCAGTACTTC. This codes for CASSSSHYRDRASYEQYF.

The chain employs TRBV6-5 and TRBJ1-1; 9 nucleotides match TRBD1. The CDR3 runs 13 residues. V dropped 10 bases and J dropped 7; count of bases not matched to a gene: 10. Germline CDR1 and CDR2: MNHEY and SVGAGI. CDR3 DNA sequence: TGTGCCATATATCAACAGGGGGCAGGTGAAGCTTTCTTT. This translates into CAIYQQGAGEAFF.

V gene TRBV5-1 combines with J gene TRBJ2-3; no reliable D call. CDR1 and CDR2 (germline): SGHRS, YFSETQ. The CDR3 spans 12 residues. The V and J ends lost 1 base and 6 bases respectively, with 6 bases between them. The CDR3 nucleotides are TGCGCCAGCAGCTTGATGGGGGATACGCAGTATTTT. It specifies CASSLMGDTQYF. Complete variable domain (other parts from reference TRBV5-1 and TRBJ2-3): KAGVTQTPRYLIKTRGQQVTLSCSPISGHRSVSWYQQTPGQGLQFLFEYFSETQRNKGNFPGRFSGRQFSNSRSEMNVSTLELGDSALYLCASSLMGDTQYFGPGTRLTVL.

The J gene is TRBJ2-3, the V gene TRBV7-9, with TRBD2 as a possible D gene (5 bases). CDR1 and CDR2 (germline): SEHNR, FQNEAQ (reference sequence). V lost 1 base and J lost 2, with 13 bases in between. The CDR3 runs to 16 residues. The chain's CDR3 is CASSLVEVRDTDTQYF. Here the CDR3 DNA reads TGTGCCAGCAGCTTAGTGGAGGTCCGGGACACAGATACGCAGTATTTT.

The chain joins TRBV28 to TRBJ1-2, with D possibly matching TRBD1 (6 bases). This CDR3 has 17 residues. The V end lost 6 bases, the J end lost 4 bases, and 24 bases lay between the germline ends. Germline V gives CDR1 MDHEN, CDR2 SYDVKM. Here the CDR3 DNA reads TGTGCCAGCAGAATTCTGCCCCTAGGGGGAACGGGCTATGGCTACACCTTC. Protein: CASRILPLGGTGYGYTF.

The J gene is TRBJ2-5, the V gene TRBV5-4, with D perhaps TRBD1 or TRBD2 (6 bases each). V was trimmed by 2 bases and J by 2 bases, leaving 10 bases between them. The CDR3 loop spans 14 amino acids. Germline V gives CDR1 SGHNT, CDR2 YYREEE (reference sequence). DNA of the CDR3: TGTGCCAGCAGCTTAGGCGGGACACAAGAGACCCAGTACTTC. Its translation is CASSLGGTQETQYF.

The gene calls are TRBV6-5 and TRBJ2-7; 7 bases match TRBD2. With 4 bases clipped from V and 0 bases from J, the junction kept 3 bases outside the gene matches. The CDR3 length is 14 residues. Germline CDR1 MNHEY, CDR2 SVGAGI. CDR3 sequence: CASSSSGTSYEQYF. The CDR3 DNA reads TGTGCCAGCAGTTCTAGCGGCACCTCCTACGAGCAGTACTTC.

V gene TRBV5-1 combines with J gene TRBJ1-1, with D possibly being TRBD1 (6 bases). CDR1 and CDR2 from the germline V gene are SGHRS and YFSETQ. With 4 bases removed from V and 4 bases from J, the gap between germline ends came to 17 bases. The CDR3 totals 15 residues. This CDR3 is CASSSAGDRTTEAFF. CDR3 nucleotide sequence: TGCGCCAGCAGCAGCGCAGGGGATCGAACCACTGAAGCTTTCTTT.

J is TRBJ2-1 and V is TRBV7-2; D is possibly TRBD2 (6 bases). The CDR3 runs 15 residues. With 5 bases removed from V and 9 bases from J, the gap between germline ends came to 20 bases. Looked up from germline, CDR1 is SGHTA and CDR2 is FQGNSA. The CDR3 loop is CASSRTIPGSSEQFF. The CDR3 region has the DNA TGTGCCAGCAGCCGGACGATCCCCGGGAGCTCTGAGCAGTTCTTC.

V and J are TRBV7-2 and TRBJ1-1; D unresolved. Per the germline V gene, CDR1 is SGHTA and CDR2 is FQGNSA. The CDR3 consists of 13 residues. V was pared by 3 bases and J by 0 bases, with 5 bases between. CDR3 bases: TGTGCCAGCAGCTTGGAAGTGAACACTGAAGCTTTCTTT. Encoded protein: CASSLEVNTEAFF.

The chain links TRBV10-3 to TRBJ2-2, with D perhaps matching TRBD2 (5 bases). Trimming left V 2 bases short and J 5 bases short, with 12 bases between. This CDR3 comprises 15 residues. CDR1 and CDR2 (germline): ENHRY, SYGVKD. The CDR3 spells CAISEGRGSTGELFF. CDR3 nucleotide sequence: TGTGCCATCAGTGAGGGCCGGGGATCAACCGGGGAGCTGTTTTTT.

V usage is TRBV2 and J usage is TRBJ1-6; possible D gene TRBD1, 5 bases. The germline gives CDR1 SNHLY, CDR2 FYNNEI. Trimming shortened V by 8 bases and J by 0 bases, and 5 bases separated the two germline ends. This CDR3 region has 13 residues. In DNA, the CDR3 is TGTGCCAGCGACAGCTCCTATAATTCACCCCTCCACTTT. It codes for CASDSSYNSPLHF.

This chain connects TRBV6-1 to TRBJ1-5; maybe TRBD1 (6 bases). Trimming left V 6 bases short and J 0 bases short, with 12 bases between. There are 15 residues in the CDR3. Germline lookup yields CDR1 MNHNS and CDR2 SASEGT. This CDR3 is CASRRGGYSNQPQHF. As DNA, the CDR3 is TGTGCCAGCAGGAGGGGGGGCTATAGCAATCAGCCCCAGCATTTT.